This T cell receptor beta chain was sequenced for a study of cytomegalovirus exposure and HLA in healthy donors. CDR3 length equals 12 residues. Germline V gene data show CDR1 as SGHTA and CDR2 as FQGNSA. This clone has only a few counts. A read error may account for a junction end that differs from germline. PCR employed 60 Vbeta and 13 Jbeta primers. Data came from immunoSEQ multiplex PCR; TCRdb stores just in-frame clones and leaves some out. The sample gives about 150,000 clones, 73% of which show up once; about 1.5% is in the top ten. The V gene is TRBV7-2, the J gene TRBJ1-2; D is possibly TRBD1 (6 bases). The sequencing sample was made of PBMCs. This receptor was identified in a woman aged 18 to 35 in good health and CMV-seronegative. CDR3 amino acids: CASSLMRDTLSF. CDR3 nucleotide sequence: TGTGCCAGCAGCCTAATGAGGGACACTCTCTCCTTC.